Listed below are T cell receptor beta chains from one sample, sequenced in a study of blood T cell repertoires in COVID-19. Using immunoSEQ multiplex PCR, the repertoire was profiled, and TCRdb retains in-frame clones only, with some absent. Among about 53,000 clones listed, about 76% were seen once. Sample: peripheral blood. These receptors were collected from a man aged 65 to 85 with active or convalescent COVID-19. Both conserved end residues are part of each CDR3. Fields, in order: D gene, J gene, V gene, clone size, CDR3 DNA, CDR3 protein. The D gene is left open where the match is weak. For some rows the clone size is stated as once, few or many, or as a class when expanded; others skip it.

>TRBD1|TRBJ2-7|TRBV27|.
TGTGCCAGCAGTCCCCAGGGGGCGCTTGAGCAGTACTTC
CASSPQGALEQYF
>TRBD1|TRBJ1-4|TRBV5-6|once
TGTGCCAGCAGCTTGCGCGGGACAGTCAATGAAAAACTGTTTTTT
CASSLRGTVNEKLFF
>TRBD1|TRBJ2-7|TRBV7-9|few
TGTGCCAGCAGCTTAGCCTCCTCCGGGACAGAGAACGAGCAGTACTTC
CASSLASSGTENEQYF
>TRBD2|TRBJ2-3|TRBV27|.
TGTGCCAGCAGACCGGCGGGAGTGGAGGGGAATACGCAGTATTTT
CASRPAGVEGNTQYF
>.|TRBJ2-1|TRBV4-2|few
TGTGCCAGCAGCCTAATACCGACAGACTACAATGAGCAGTTCTTC
CASSLIPTDYNEQFF
>.|TRBJ1-4|TRBV5-4|once
TGTGCCAGCAGCCCTACTCCCCCAGGGCTAACTAATGAAAAACTGTTTTTT
CASSPTPPGLTNEKLFF
>TRBD2|TRBJ2-1|TRBV27|.
TGTGCCAGCAGTTTATATAACCCCCCCCTAGCGGGATTGAGCAATGAGCAGTTCTTC
CASSLYNPPLAGLSNEQFF
>.|TRBJ1-5|TRBV7-2|once
TGTGCCAGCAGCTTAGAACAGGGATCCAATCAGCCCCAGCATTTT
CASSLEQGSNQPQHF
>TRBD1|TRBJ1-5|TRBV24-1|.
TGTGCCACCAGTGACAGCGACAGGGGTCGCGGTCAGCCCCAGCATTTT
CATSDSDRGRGQPQHF
>.|TRBJ2-3|TRBV11-3|.
TGTGCCAGCAGCTTAGTACTAGCAGGCACAGATACGCAGTATTTT
CASSLVLAGTDTQYF
>.|TRBJ1-1|TRBV5-1|.
TGCGCCAGCAGCCAGGCCCGGGGGAACACTGAAGCTTTCTTT
CASSQARGNTEAFF
>TRBD1|TRBJ1-5|TRBV30|.
TGTGCCTGGAGTTCCGGGACAGGGGGAAATCAGCCCCAGCATTTT
CAWSSGTGGNQPQHF
>.|TRBJ2-3|TRBV4-1|.
TGCGCCAGCAGCCAAGGCTTCCTAGCAGATACGCAGTATTTT
CASSQGFLADTQYF
>TRBD1|TRBJ1-1|TRBV25-1|.
TGTGCCAGCAGTGAATGGACAGGGAACACTGAAGCTTTCTTT
CASSEWTGNTEAFF
>TRBD2|TRBJ2-1|TRBV29-1|few
TGCAGCGTACTTACTAGCGGGAGGGGAAATGAGCAGTTCTTC
CSVLTSGRGNEQFF